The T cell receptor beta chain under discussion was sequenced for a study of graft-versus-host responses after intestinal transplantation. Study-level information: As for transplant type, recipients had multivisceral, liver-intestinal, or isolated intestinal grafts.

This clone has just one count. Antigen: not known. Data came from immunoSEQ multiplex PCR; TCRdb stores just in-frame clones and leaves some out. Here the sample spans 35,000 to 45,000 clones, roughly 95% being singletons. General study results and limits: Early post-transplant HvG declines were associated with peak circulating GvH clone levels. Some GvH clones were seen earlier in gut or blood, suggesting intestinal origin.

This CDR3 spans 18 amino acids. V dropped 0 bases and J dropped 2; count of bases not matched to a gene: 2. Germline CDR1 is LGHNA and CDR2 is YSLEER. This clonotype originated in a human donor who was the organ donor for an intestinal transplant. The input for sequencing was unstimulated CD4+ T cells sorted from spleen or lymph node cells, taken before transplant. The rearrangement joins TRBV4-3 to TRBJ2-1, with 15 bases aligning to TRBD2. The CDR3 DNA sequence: TGCGCCAGCAGCCAAGAGGGACTAGCGGGGGGACCCTACAATGAGCAGTTCTTC. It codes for CASSQEGLAGGPYNEQFF.